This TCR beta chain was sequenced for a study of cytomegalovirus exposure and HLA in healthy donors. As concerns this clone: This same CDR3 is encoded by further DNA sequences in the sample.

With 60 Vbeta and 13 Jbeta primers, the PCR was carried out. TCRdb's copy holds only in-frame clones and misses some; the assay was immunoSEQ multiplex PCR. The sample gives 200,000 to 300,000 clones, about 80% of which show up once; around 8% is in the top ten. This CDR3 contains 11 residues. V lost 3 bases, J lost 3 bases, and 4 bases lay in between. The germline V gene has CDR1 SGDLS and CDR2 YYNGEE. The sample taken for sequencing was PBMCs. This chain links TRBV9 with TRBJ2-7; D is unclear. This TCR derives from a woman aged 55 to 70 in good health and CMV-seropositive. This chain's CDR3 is CASSAGYEQYF. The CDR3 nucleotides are TGTGCCAGCAGCGCCGGCTACGAGCAGTACTTC.